This passage covers 15 T cell receptor beta chains from one sample sequenced in a study of T cells in Graves' hyperthyroidism and ophthalmopathy. RNA transcripts were the template for amplifying TCR beta CDR3 regions. Initially, a first-round RT-PCR of the TCR CDR3 employed the HTBI primer set. TCRdb reanalysed the multiplex PCR reads using MiXCR and keeps one entry per CDR3 protein. The data show roughly 380,000 distinct CDR3 sequences, with 15% to 20% seen just once and 3.7% held by the top ten. Specimen: blood. These receptor sequences come from a woman aged 18-29 years with Graves' hyperthyroidism.

This clonotype was seen ten or more times. The genes are TRBV20-1 and TRBJ2-7, with 12 bases lining up with TRBD2. J gave up 0 bases and V 0 bases, and 9 bases lay outside the gene matches. The CDR3 has 18 amino acids. Germline loops: CDR1 DFQATT, CDR2 SNEGSKA (reference sequence). The CDR3 is CSARDSRTSGISSYEQYF. The CDR3 DNA sequence: TGCAGTGCTAGAGATTCTCGGACTAGCGGGATTAGCTCCTACGAGCAGTACTTC.

This clonotype was seen ten or more times. The V call is TRBV12-3 or TRBV12-4, the J call TRBJ1-1, with 9 bases identical to TRBD1. The V gene end was trimmed by 5 bases and the J gene end by 2 bases; junction bases not matched to a gene: 6. The CDR3 totals 15 residues. The CDR3 here is CASSPWTGANTEAFF. CDR3 in DNA: TGTGCCAGCAGTCCTTGGACAGGGGCTAACACTGAAGCTTTCTTT.

This clonotype was seen at least ten times. CDR3 DNA sequence: TGTGCCAGCAGTTCACCAGGAGTTTGGGACTATGGCTACACCTTC. As protein: CASSSPGVWDYGYTF. V and J are TRBV6-5 and TRBJ1-2; D is unresolved. The CDR3 loop spans 15 amino acids. Germline-derived CDR1 and CDR2 are MNHEY and SVGAGI. Trimming shortened V by 4 bases and J by 3 bases, and 15 bases separated the two germline ends.

This clonotype was counted ten times or more. The gene calls are TRBV2 and TRBJ2-5; 8 positions match TRBD1. CDR3 size: 16 residues. CDR1 is SNHLY, CDR2 FYNNEI, per germline. V gave up 6 bases and J gave up 5 bases; unmatched junction bases: 14. CDR3 residues: CASRVTGTGRRETQYF. The CDR3 nucleotides read TGTGCCAGCAGGGTTACCGGGACAGGCCGCCGCGAGACCCAGTACTTC.

CDR3 amino acids: CASSPWDSRGYTF. DNA of the CDR3: TGTGCCAGCAGCCCCTGGGACAGTCGTGGCTACACCTTC. The chain is built from TRBV7-9 and TRBJ1-2; 7 bases align to TRBD1. Germline V gives CDR1 SEHNR, CDR2 FQNEAQ (reference sequence). CDR3 length: 13 residues. V shed 5 bases and J 7 bases; nucleotides not matched to a gene: 7. The full variable domain, with the rest looked up from reference TRBV7-9 and TRBJ1-2, is DTGVSQNPRHKITKRGQNVTFRCDPISEHNRLYWYRQTLGQGPEFLTYFQNEAQLEKSRLLSDRFSAERPKGSFSTLEIQRTEQGDSAMYLCASSPWDSRGYTFGSGTRLTVV.

In its sample, this clonotype was seen many times. V is TRBV7-8 and J is TRBJ1-1; no firm D call. The germline V and J ends were trimmed by 5 bases and 6 bases, with 22 bases remaining between them. The V gene's germline CDR1 is SGHVS and CDR2 FQNEAQ. The CDR3 contains 16 residues. The DNA of the CDR3 is TGTGCCAGCAGCCGATCTAGGGCGTCTGGGAGGGCTGAAGCTTTCTTT. Translated, it gives CASSRSRASGRAEAFF.

This clonotype was counted at least ten times. This rearrangement joins TRBV4-2 to TRBJ2-7, with D perhaps given as TRBD1 or TRBD2 (5 bases each). The CDR3 covers 15 residues. Germline V gene lookup returns CDR1 LGHNA and CDR2 YNFKEQ. The V end was cut by 0 bases, the J end by 6 bases, with 15 bases between. The CDR3, as DNA: TGTGCCAGCAGCCAAGATATGGGACCCCGAAGCGAGCAGTACTTC. This gives the protein CASSQDMGPRSEQYF.

There are many counts of this clonotype. V usage is TRBV11-2 and J usage is TRBJ2-5, with 13 positions matching TRBD2. From germline, CDR1 is SGHAT and CDR2 FQNNGV. The J segment lost 4 bases and the V segment lost 5 bases, leaving 13 bases of the junction unmatched. CDR3 length equals 18 residues. The DNA for the CDR3 is TGTGCCAGCAGCCCGGGACTAGCGGGGTCACTGGCCGGAGAGACCCAGTACTTC. As protein: CASSPGLAGSLAGETQYF.

This clonotype was detected many times. V is TRBV11-2 and J is TRBJ1-3; no clear D. Germline CDR1 is SGHAT and CDR2 is FQNNGV. Trimming pared 6 bases from V and 5 bases from J, leaving 8 bases between. The length of the CDR3 is 12 residues. The CDR3 spells CASSWERNTIYF. In DNA form, the CDR3 reads TGTGCCAGCAGTTGGGAGAGAAACACCATATATTTT.

Comment on this clonotype: Possible read error: a much larger clone is one base away. The rearrangement uses TRBV5-5 and TRBJ1-1; 8 bases fit TRBD1. The CDR3 sequence is 15 residues long. Germline CDR1 is SGHKS and CDR2 is YYEKEE (reference sequence). The CDR3 sequence is CASSRSGGAGTEACF. The CDR3, as DNA: TGTGCCAGCAGCCGCTCAGGGGGCGCGGGCACTGAAGCTTGCTTT.

This clonotype was seen ten or more times. V gene TRBV5-1 combines with J gene TRBJ2-7; 9 bases agree with TRBD1. Germline V gene sequence: CDR1 SGHRS, CDR2 YFSETQ. V was pared by 4 bases and J by 2 bases, with 7 bases of the junction left unmatched. The CDR3 runs 15 residues. The CDR3 sequence: CASSIRDREPYEQYF. CDR3 nucleotides: TGCGCCAGCAGCATCCGGGACAGGGAACCCTACGAGCAGTACTTC. Supplemented by reference TRBV5-1 and TRBJ2-7, the full variable domain reads KAGVTQTPRYLIKTRGQQVTLSCSPISGHRSVSWYQQTPGQGLQFLFEYFSETQRNKGNFPGRFSGRQFSNSRSEMNVSTLELGDSALYLCASSIRDREPYEQYFGPGTRLTVT.

This clonotype has a count of ten or more. The chain couples TRBV27 to TRBJ2-6; D gene uncertain. Germline values: CDR1 MNHEY, CDR2 SMNVEV (reference sequence). The CDR3 is 16 residues long. V lost 4 bases and J 1 base, leaving 11 bases between the germline ends. CDR3 DNA sequence: TGTGCCAGCAGTTCCCCCGTCAGTTCTGGGGCCAACGTCCTGACTTTC. Translating it yields CASSSPVSSGANVLTF.

This clonotype appeared many times. The J gene is TRBJ1-1, the V gene TRBV18; D is unclear. With 0 bases removed from V and 5 bases from J, the gap between germline ends came to 16 bases. CDR1 and CDR2 (germline): KGHSH, LQKENI. The CDR3 totals 16 residues. The CDR3 is CASSPPVDRGLTEAFF. The CDR3 nucleotides read TGTGCCAGCTCACCACCGGTTGACCGAGGGCTGACTGAAGCTTTCTTT. The whole variable domain, remainder taken from reference TRBV18 and TRBJ1-1, is NAGVMQNPRHLVRRRGQEARLRCSPMKGHSHVYWYRQLPEEGLKFMVYLQKENIIDESGMPKERFSAEFPKEGPSILRIQQVVRGDSAAYFCASSPPVDRGLTEAFFGQGTRLTVV.

This clonotype occurred many times. V usage is TRBV14 and J usage is TRBJ2-7; no firm D call. The germline V gene has CDR1 SGHDN and CDR2 FVKESK. Between the trimmed V and J ends, which lost 5 bases and 3 bases, there was a span of 14 bases. CDR3 length: 14 residues. CDR3 residues: CASSDTGRGYEQYF. CDR3 nucleotide sequence: TGTGCCAGCAGCGATACTGGTCGTGGCTACGAGCAGTACTTC.

This clonotype appeared many times. This chain links TRBV27 with TRBJ1-5; D gene ambiguous. Germline CDR1 reads MNHEY; CDR2 reads SMNVEV (reference sequence). This CDR3 is 13 amino acids long. The V end was cut by 4 bases, the J end by 4 bases, with 8 bases between. The CDR3 loop is CASSYKVNQPQHF. The CDR3 DNA sequence: TGTGCCAGCAGTTACAAAGTTAATCAGCCCCAGCATTTT.